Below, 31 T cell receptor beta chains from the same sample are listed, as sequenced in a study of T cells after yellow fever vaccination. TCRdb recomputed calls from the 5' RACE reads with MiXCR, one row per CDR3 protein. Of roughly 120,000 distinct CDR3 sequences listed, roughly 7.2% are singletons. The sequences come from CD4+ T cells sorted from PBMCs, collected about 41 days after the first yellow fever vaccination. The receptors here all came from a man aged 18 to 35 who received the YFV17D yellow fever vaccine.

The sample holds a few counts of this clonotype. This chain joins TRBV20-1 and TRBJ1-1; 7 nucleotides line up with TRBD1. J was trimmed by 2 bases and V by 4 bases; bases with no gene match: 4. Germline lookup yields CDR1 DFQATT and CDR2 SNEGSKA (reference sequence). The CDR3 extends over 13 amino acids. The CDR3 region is CSATNRGNTEAFF. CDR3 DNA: TGCAGTGCTACTAACAGGGGTAACACTGAAGCTTTCTTT.

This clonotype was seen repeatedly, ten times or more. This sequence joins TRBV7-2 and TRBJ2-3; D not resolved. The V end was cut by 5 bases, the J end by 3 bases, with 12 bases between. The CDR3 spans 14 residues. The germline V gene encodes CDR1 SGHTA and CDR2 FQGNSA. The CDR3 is CASSIRRGTDTQYF. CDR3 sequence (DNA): TGTGCCAGCAGCATCCGGCGAGGAACAGATACGCAGTATTTT.

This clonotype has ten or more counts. The DNA for the CDR3 is TGCAGTGCTTCCCAGCCCGGACCGAGGACCTACGAGCAGTACTTC. Translated, it gives CSASQPGPRTYEQYF. This chain links TRBV20-1 with TRBJ2-7, with D hard to call. This CDR3 contains 15 residues. Germline loops: CDR1 DFQATT, CDR2 SNEGSKA (reference sequence). V lost 5 bases and J lost 2, with 19 bases in between.

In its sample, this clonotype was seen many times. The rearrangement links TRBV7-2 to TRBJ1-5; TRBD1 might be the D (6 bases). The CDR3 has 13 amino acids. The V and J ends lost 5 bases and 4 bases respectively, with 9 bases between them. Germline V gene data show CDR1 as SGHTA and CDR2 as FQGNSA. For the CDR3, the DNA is TGTGCCAGCAGCATCACAGGGAATCAGCCCCAGCATTTT. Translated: CASSITGNQPQHF.

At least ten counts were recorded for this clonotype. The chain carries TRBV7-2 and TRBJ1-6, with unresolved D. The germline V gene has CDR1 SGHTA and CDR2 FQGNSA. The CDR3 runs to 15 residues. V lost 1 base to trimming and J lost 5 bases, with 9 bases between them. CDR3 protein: CASSLGPWNNSPLHF. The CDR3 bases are TGTGCCAGCAGCTTAGGACCGTGGAATAATTCACCCCTCCACTTT.

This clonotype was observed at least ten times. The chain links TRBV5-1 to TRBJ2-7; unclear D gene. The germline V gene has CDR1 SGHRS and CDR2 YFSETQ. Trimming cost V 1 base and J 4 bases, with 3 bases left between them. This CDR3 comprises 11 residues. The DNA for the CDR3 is TGCGCCAGCAGCTTGAATTACGAGCAGTACTTC. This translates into CASSLNYEQYF.

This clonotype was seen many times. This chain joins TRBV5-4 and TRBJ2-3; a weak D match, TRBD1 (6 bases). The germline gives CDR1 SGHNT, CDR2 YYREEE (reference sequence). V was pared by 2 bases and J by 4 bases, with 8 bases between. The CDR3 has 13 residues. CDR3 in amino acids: CASSFRTADTQYF. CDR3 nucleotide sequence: TGTGCCAGCAGCTTCCGGACAGCAGATACGCAGTATTTT.

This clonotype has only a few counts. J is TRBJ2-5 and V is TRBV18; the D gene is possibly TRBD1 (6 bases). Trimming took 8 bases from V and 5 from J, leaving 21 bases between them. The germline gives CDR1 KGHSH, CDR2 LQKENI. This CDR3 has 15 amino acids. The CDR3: CASARDIQDSETQYF. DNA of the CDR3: TGTGCCAGCGCAAGGGACATCCAGGATTCGGAGACCCAGTACTTC.

This chain's CDR3 is CASRFKGLTEAFF. The DNA of the CDR3 is TGTGCCAGCAGATTCAAGGGGCTCACTGAAGCTTTCTTT. The chain uses TRBV12-3 or TRBV12-4 and TRBJ1-1, with D perhaps matching TRBD1 (5 bases). V was trimmed by 6 bases and J by 4 bases, leaving 12 bases between them. The CDR3 contains 13 residues.

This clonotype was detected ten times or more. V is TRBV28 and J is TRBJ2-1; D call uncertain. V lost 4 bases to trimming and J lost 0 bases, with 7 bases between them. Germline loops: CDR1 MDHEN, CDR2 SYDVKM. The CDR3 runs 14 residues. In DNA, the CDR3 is TGTGCCAGCAGTTCCGGAGACTCCTACAATGAGCAGTTCTTC. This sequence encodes CASSSGDSYNEQFF.

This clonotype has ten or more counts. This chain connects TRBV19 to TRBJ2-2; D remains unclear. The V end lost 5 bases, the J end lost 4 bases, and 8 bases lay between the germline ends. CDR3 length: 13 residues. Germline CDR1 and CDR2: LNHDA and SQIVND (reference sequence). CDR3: CASSPGSTGELFF. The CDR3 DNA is TGTGCCAGTAGTCCGGGTTCCACCGGGGAGCTGTTTTTT.

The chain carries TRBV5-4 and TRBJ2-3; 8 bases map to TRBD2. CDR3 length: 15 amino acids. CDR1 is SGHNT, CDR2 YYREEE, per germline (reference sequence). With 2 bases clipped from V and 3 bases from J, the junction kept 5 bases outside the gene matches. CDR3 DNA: TGTGCCAGCAGCTTTCCGGGGGGGCCGACAGATACGCAGTATTTT. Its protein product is CASSFPGGPTDTQYF.

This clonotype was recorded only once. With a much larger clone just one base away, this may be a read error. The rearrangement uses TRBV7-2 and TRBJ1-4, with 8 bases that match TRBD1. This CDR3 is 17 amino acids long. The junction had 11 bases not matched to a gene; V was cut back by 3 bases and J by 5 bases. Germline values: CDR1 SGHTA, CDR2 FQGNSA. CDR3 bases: TGTGCCAGCAGCTTTAGGACAGGGCCCACGCCGAATGAAAAACTGTTTTTT. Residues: CASSFRTGPTPNEKLFF.

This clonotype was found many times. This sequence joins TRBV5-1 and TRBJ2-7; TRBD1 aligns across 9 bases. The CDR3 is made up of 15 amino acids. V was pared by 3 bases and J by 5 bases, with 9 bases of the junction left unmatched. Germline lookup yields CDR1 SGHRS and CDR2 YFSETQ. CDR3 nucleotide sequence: TGCGCCAGCAGCTCTCCGGGACAGGGTCTGAACGAGCAGTACTTC. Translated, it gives CASSSPGQGLNEQYF.

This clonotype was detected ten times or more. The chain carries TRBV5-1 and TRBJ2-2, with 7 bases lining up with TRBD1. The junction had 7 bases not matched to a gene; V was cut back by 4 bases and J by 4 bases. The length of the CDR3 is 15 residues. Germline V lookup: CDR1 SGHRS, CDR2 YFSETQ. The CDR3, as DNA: TGCGCCAGCAGCCCTATGACAGGGTCCACCGGGGAGCTGTTTTTT. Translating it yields CASSPMTGSTGELFF. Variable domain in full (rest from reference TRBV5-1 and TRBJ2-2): KAGVTQTPRYLIKTRGQQVTLSCSPISGHRSVSWYQQTPGQGLQFLFEYFSETQRNKGNFPGRFSGRQFSNSRSEMNVSTLELGDSALYLCASSPMTGSTGELFFGEGSRLTVL.

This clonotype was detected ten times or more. The CDR3 spells CASSQATSGLYNEQFF. The CDR3 DNA sequence: TGCGCCAGCAGCCAAGCGACTAGCGGACTCTACAATGAGCAGTTCTTC. The chain joins TRBV4-1 to TRBJ2-1; 9 bases map to TRBD2. This CDR3 has 16 residues. With V trimmed by 1 base and J by 3 bases, 4 bases remained unmatched. The germline gives CDR1 MGHRA, CDR2 YSYEKL.

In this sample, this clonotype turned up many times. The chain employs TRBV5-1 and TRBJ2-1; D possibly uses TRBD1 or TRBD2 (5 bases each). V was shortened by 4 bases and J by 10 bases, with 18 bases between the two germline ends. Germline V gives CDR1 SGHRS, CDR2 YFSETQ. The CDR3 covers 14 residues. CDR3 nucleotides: TGCGCCAGCAGCCTGTCGCAGGGCGAGGGGGAGCAGTTCTTC. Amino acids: CASSLSQGEGEQFF. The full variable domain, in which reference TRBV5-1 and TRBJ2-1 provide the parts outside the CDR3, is KAGVTQTPRYLIKTRGQQVTLSCSPISGHRSVSWYQQTPGQGLQFLFEYFSETQRNKGNFPGRFSGRQFSNSRSEMNVSTLELGDSALYLCASSLSQGEGEQFFGPGTRLTVL.

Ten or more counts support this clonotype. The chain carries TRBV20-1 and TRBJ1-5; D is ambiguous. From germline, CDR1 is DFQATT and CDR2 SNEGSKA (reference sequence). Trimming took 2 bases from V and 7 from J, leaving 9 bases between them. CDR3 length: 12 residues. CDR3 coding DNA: TGCAGTGCTAGATTGGGCATCCAGCCCCAGCATTTT. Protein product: CSARLGIQPQHF.

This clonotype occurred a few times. CDR3 protein: CASKTGASTDTQYF. In DNA form, the CDR3 reads TGTGCCAGCAAAACAGGGGCCAGCACAGATACGCAGTATTTT. The gene calls are TRBV12-3 or TRBV12-4 and TRBJ2-3; 7 positions match TRBD1. This CDR3 region has 14 residues. Trimming took 7 bases from V and 0 from J; bases not matched to a gene: 4.

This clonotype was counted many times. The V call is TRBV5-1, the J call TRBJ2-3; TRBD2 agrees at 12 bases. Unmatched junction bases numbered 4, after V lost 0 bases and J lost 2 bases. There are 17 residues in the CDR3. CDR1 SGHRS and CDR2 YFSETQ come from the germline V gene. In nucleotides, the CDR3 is TGCGCCAGCAGCTTGGCCTCTAGCGGGGGGGCCACAGATACGCAGTATTTT. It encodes CASSLASSGGATDTQYF.

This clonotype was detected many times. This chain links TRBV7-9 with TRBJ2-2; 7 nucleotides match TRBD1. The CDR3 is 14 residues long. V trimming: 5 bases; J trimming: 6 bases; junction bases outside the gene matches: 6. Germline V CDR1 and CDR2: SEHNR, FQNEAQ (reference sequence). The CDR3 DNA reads TGTGCCAGCAGCGCGAACAGGGGTCCCGGGGAGCTGTTTTTT. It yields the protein CASSANRGPGELFF.

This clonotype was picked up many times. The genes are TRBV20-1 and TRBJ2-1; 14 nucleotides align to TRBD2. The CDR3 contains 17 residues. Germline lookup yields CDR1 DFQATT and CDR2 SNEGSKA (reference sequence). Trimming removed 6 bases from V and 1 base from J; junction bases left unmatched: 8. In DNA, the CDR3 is TGCAGTGCCCTGACTAGCGGGGGGGCCGGGTCCTACAATGAGCAGTTCTTC. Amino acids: CSALTSGGAGSYNEQFF.

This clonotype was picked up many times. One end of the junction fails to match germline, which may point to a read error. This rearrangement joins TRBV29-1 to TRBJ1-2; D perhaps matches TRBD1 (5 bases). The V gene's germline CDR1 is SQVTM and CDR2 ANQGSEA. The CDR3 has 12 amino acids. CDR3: CSVEDPWGGWNF. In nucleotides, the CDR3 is TGCAGCGTTGAAGATCCCTGGGGCGGGTGGAACTTC.

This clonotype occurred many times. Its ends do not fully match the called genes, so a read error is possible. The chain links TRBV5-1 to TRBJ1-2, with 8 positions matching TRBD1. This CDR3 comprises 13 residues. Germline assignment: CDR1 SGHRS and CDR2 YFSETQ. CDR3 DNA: TGCGCCAGCAGCCCCGGGGGACAGGAGCCGGCCTCCTTC. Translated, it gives CASSPGGQEPASF.

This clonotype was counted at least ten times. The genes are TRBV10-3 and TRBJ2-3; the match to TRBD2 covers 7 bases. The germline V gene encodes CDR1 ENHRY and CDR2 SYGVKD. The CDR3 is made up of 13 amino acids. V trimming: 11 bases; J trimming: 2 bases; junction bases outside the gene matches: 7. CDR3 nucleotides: TGTGCCTCCTCAGCGGGGAACACAGATACGCAGTATTTT. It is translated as CASSAGNTDTQYF.

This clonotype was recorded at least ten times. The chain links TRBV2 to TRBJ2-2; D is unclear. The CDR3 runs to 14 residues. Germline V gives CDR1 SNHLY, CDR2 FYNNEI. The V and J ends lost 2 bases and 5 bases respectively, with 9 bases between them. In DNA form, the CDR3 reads TGTGCCAGCAGTGAAAATTACCCGACCGGGGAGCTGTTTTTT. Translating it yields CASSENYPTGELFF. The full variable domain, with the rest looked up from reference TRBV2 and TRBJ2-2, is EPEVTQTPSHQVTQMGQEVILRCVPISNHLYFYWYRQILGQKVEFLVSFYNNEISEKSEIFDDQFSVERPDGSNFTLKIRSTKLEDSAMYFCASSENYPTGELFFGEGSRLTVL.

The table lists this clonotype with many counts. CDR3 nucleotide sequence: TGTGCCAGCAGCGGGGTCGGAGAGGGTTCACCCCTCCACTTT. Encoded protein: CASSGVGEGSPLHF. The V and J genes are TRBV2 and TRBJ1-6; D is unresolved. The germline V and J ends were trimmed by 6 bases and 9 bases, with 15 bases remaining between them. Germline-derived CDR1 and CDR2 are SNHLY and FYNNEI. This CDR3 comprises 14 residues.

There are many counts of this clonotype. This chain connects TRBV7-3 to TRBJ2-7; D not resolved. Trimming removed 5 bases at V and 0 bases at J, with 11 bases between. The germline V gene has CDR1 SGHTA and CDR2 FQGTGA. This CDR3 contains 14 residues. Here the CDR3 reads CASSPTVDSYEQYF. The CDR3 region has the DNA TGTGCCAGCAGCCCGACCGTAGACTCCTACGAGCAGTACTTC.

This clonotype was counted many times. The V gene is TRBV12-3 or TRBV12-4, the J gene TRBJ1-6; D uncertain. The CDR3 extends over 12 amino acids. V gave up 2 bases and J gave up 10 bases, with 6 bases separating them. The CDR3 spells CASSLIYSPLHF. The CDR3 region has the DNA TGTGCCAGCAGTTTAATCTACTCACCCCTCCACTTT.

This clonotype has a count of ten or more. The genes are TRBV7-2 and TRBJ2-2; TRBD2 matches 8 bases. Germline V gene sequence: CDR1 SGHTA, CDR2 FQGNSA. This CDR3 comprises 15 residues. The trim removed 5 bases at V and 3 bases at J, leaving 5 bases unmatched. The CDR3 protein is CASSSQRGYTGELFF. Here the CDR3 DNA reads TGTGCCAGCAGCAGCCAGCGGGGGTACACCGGGGAGCTGTTTTTT.

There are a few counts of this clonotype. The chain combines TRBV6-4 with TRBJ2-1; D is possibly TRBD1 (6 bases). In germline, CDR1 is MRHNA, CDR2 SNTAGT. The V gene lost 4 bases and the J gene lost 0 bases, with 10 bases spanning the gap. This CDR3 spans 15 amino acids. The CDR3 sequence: CASSADSSSYNEQFF. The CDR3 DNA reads TGTGCCAGCAGTGCGGACAGTAGCTCCTACAATGAGCAGTTCTTC.